Following are 32 T cell receptor beta chains from one sample sequenced in a study of STAT5B mutations in CD4+ large granular lymphocyte leukemia. Data came from immunoSEQ multiplex PCR; TCRdb stores just in-frame clones and leaves some out. The sample holds about 30,000 clones, 70% to 90% seen once. Sequencing was carried out using CD4+ T cells from blood buffy coats. The receptors were gathered from a human donor in good health.

The chain recombines TRBV20-1 with TRBJ2-1; no clear D gene. V was trimmed by 3 bases and J by 10 bases, leaving 10 bases between them. The CDR3 is 11 residues long. CDR1 is DFQATT, CDR2 SNEGSKA, per germline (reference sequence). For the CDR3, the DNA is TGCAGTGCTAGGGATCGTTACGAGCAGTTCTTC. Its protein is CSARDRYEQFF.

This clone was recorded only once. The CDR3 region has the DNA TGTGCCAGTAGCGGGACACACAGTTATAGCAATCAGCCCCAGCATTTT. Translation: CASSGTHSYSNQPQHF. This sequence joins TRBV28 and TRBJ1-5; tentatively, D is TRBD1 (6 bases). Deletions cut 9 bases from V and 0 bases from J, with 18 bases between. This CDR3 contains 16 residues. Per germline, CDR1 MDHEN and CDR2 SYDVKM.

This rearrangement joins TRBV19 to TRBJ2-1, with 8 bases identical to TRBD2. Germline CDR1 LNHDA, CDR2 SQIVND (reference sequence). The V and J ends lost 5 bases and 3 bases, in that order; junction bases with no gene match: 3. There are 14 residues in the CDR3. CDR3: CASSEGLDYNEQFF. CDR3 DNA: TGTGCCAGTAGTGAGGGACTAGACTACAATGAGCAGTTCTTC. Filled out from reference TRBV19 and TRBJ2-1, the complete variable domain reads DGGITQSPKYLFRKEGQNVTLSCEQNLNHDAMYWYRQDPGQGLRLIYYSQIVNDFQKGDIAEGYSVSREKKESFPLTVTSAQKNPTAFYLCASSEGLDYNEQFFGPGTRLTVL.

The rearrangement joins TRBV5-6 to TRBJ2-2; no clear D. Germline V gene data show CDR1 as SGHDT and CDR2 as YYEEEE. This CDR3 contains 13 residues. The V and J ends lost 4 bases and 2 bases respectively, with 6 bases between them. CDR3 amino acids: CASSKSNTGELFF. In DNA, the CDR3 is TGTGCCAGCAGCAAATCAAACACCGGGGAGCTGTTTTTT.

The V and J genes are TRBV5-1 and TRBJ1-1, with 8 bases identical to TRBD1. The CDR3 spans 16 residues. J lost 0 bases, V lost 4 bases, and 8 bases had no gene match. The V gene's germline CDR1 is SGHRS and CDR2 YFSETQ. The CDR3 spells CASSLGTGLMNTEAFF. CDR3 coding DNA: TGCGCCAGCAGCCTAGGGACAGGCCTGATGAACACTGAAGCTTTCTTT.

The chain uses TRBV28 and TRBJ1-1, with D possibly being TRBD1 (5 bases). CDR1 is MDHEN and CDR2 is SYDVKM in the germline V gene. This CDR3 spans 17 amino acids. Trimming took 2 bases from V and 0 from J, leaving 16 bases between them. Written as DNA, the CDR3 is TGTGCCAGCAGTTTAGCCCGCCTGGGGGTATTGAACACTGAAGCTTTCTTT. The encoded protein is CASSLARLGVLNTEAFF.

The gene calls are TRBV5-1 and TRBJ1-2; D might be TRBD1 (5 bases). V lost 6 bases, J lost 1 base, and 13 bases lay in between. This CDR3 is built from 14 residues. Germline values: CDR1 SGHRS, CDR2 YFSETQ. Here the CDR3 reads CASTAGQSNYGYTF. The CDR3 coding sequence is TGCGCCAGCACGGCGGGGCAGAGTAACTATGGCTACACCTTC.

The chain carries TRBV7-2 and TRBJ1-1; D gene unclear. This CDR3 region has 13 residues. Trimming stripped 2 bases from V and 0 bases from J, with 4 bases between. The germline V gene encodes CDR1 SGHTA and CDR2 FQGNSA. The CDR3 DNA reads as TGTGCCAGCAGCTTATTAATGAACACTGAAGCTTTCTTT. Protein sequence: CASSLLMNTEAFF.

The J gene is TRBJ1-6, the V gene TRBV7-3, with D perhaps matching TRBD1 (6 bases). The CDR3 sequence is 16 residues long. CDR1 is SGHTA and CDR2 is FQGTGA in the germline V gene. Deletions cut 5 bases from V and 7 bases from J, with 18 bases between. CDR3 residues: CASSLQGPGTNSPLHF. In DNA form, the CDR3 reads TGTGCCAGCAGCCTCCAGGGGCCAGGGACGAATTCACCCCTCCACTTT.

The chain carries TRBV2 and TRBJ2-7, with D perhaps TRBD1 (5 bases). The CDR3 runs to 18 residues. The V gene's germline CDR1 is SNHLY and CDR2 FYNNEI. V lost 7 bases and J 3 bases, leaving 28 bases between the germline ends. This CDR3 is CASKKRLGTQGYHYEQYF. In DNA form, the CDR3 reads TGTGCCAGCAAAAAGAGATTAGGTACCCAGGGATATCACTACGAGCAGTACTTC.

This clone has a single count. The V and J genes are TRBV11-3 and TRBJ2-2; no firm D call. The V gene's germline CDR1 is SGHNT and CDR2 YENEEA. The germline V and J ends were trimmed by 5 bases and 6 bases, with 10 bases remaining between them. The CDR3 spans 13 residues. The CDR3 nucleotides read TGTGCCAGCAGCCGAAGTGTCTCCGGGGAGCTGTTTTTT. Protein product: CASSRSVSGELFF.

This chain joins TRBV2 and TRBJ1-4, with 7 bases lining up with TRBD1. V gave up 6 bases and J gave up 3 bases; unmatched junction bases: 4. The CDR3 consists of 14 residues. Germline V lookup: CDR1 SNHLY, CDR2 FYNNEI. The CDR3 sequence: CASRPGQPNEKLFF. In DNA, the CDR3 is TGTGCCAGCAGGCCGGGACAGCCTAATGAAAAACTGTTTTTT.

This clone was recorded only once. The rearrangement joins TRBV11-3 to TRBJ2-6, with 7 nucleotides matching TRBD1. The length of the CDR3 is 15 residues. Germline-derived CDR1 and CDR2 are SGHNT and YENEEA. After removal of 2 bases from V and 4 bases from J, the junction contained 2 bases not matched to a gene. For the CDR3, the DNA is TGTGCCAGCAGCTTAACAGGGGCCGGGGCCAACGTCCTGACTTTC. Translating it yields CASSLTGAGANVLTF.

The chain recombines TRBV11-2 with TRBJ2-1, with D perhaps matching TRBD2 (6 bases). The CDR3 is 16 residues long. The germline V gene encodes CDR1 SGHAT and CDR2 FQNNGV. V lost 4 bases and J lost 0, with 13 bases in between. The CDR3 DNA reads TGTGCCAGCAGCTCCCTTCTGGGAGGCTCCTACAATGAGCAGTTCTTC. It translates to CASSSLLGGSYNEQFF.

The CDR3 here is CASSDYSNPFRLNTGELFF. CDR3 coding DNA: TGTGCCAGCAGTGATTATTCGAATCCCTTTCGGCTGAACACCGGGGAGCTGTTTTTT. This chain connects TRBV6-4 to TRBJ2-2; D is ambiguous. The CDR3 is made up of 19 amino acids. Trimming took off 3 bases at V and 1 base at J, with 21 bases between the two ends. The germline CDR1 and CDR2 sequences are MRHNA and SNTAGT.

This clone was counted a single time. The V gene is TRBV7-2, the J gene TRBJ1-2; tentative D call: TRBD1 (6 bases). The CDR3 is 14 residues long. Germline V gene sequence: CDR1 SGHTA, CDR2 FQGNSA. V was pared by 5 bases and J by 2 bases, with 12 bases between. The CDR3: CASSEQTGNYGYTF. In DNA, the CDR3 is TGTGCCAGCAGCGAACAAACAGGGAACTATGGCTACACCTTC.

V and J are TRBV21-1 and TRBJ2-7; the DNA was not used to check the table's D call, TRBD1. TRBV21-1 is flagged as a pseudogene. The CDR3 runs to 17 residues. CDR3 protein: CASSKPPGTGVYYEQYF. The CDR3 nucleotides are TGTGCCAGCAGCAAACCCCCCGGGACAGGGGTTTACTACGAGCAGTACTTC.

The chain carries TRBV19 and TRBJ2-5, with 7 bases matching TRBD1. Germline CDR1 reads LNHDA; CDR2 reads SQIVND (reference sequence). The CDR3 totals 15 residues. The J segment lost 4 bases and the V segment lost 5 bases, leaving 10 bases of the junction unmatched. The CDR3 protein is CASSSGTVSRETQYF. The CDR3, as DNA: TGTGCCAGTAGTTCCGGGACAGTGTCACGAGAGACCCAGTACTTC.

This chain links TRBV29-1 with TRBJ1-5; D may be TRBD1 (5 bases). Per the germline V gene, CDR1 is SQVTM and CDR2 is ANQGSEA. The CDR3 sequence is 15 residues long. V lost 6 bases and J lost 5, with 20 bases in between. The CDR3 loop is CSVAQESSGDQPQHF. The CDR3 bases are TGCAGCGTAGCGCAGGAGTCTTCGGGGGATCAGCCCCAGCATTTT.

DNA of the CDR3: TGTGCCAGCAGCACCCACCGGGACAGGGGGAAGGAACCCTACGAGCAGTACTTC. Protein: CASSTHRDRGKEPYEQYF. The chain uses TRBV5-4 and TRBJ2-7, with 11 bases matching TRBD1. The CDR3 totals 18 residues. V shed 4 bases, J shed 2 bases, and the junction held 14 bases outside the gene matches. Per the germline V gene, CDR1 is SGHNT and CDR2 is YYREEE (reference sequence). The full variable domain, completed using reference TRBV5-4 and TRBJ2-7, is ETGVTQSPTHLIKTRGQQVTLRCSSQSGHNTVSWYQQALGQGPQFIFQYYREEENGRGNFPPRFSGLQFPNYSSELNVNALELDDSALYLCASSTHRDRGKEPYEQYFGPGTRLTVT.

The chain employs TRBV6-6 and TRBJ1-6, with TRBD1 matching 8 bases. The CDR3 covers 15 residues. Germline V gives CDR1 MNHNY, CDR2 SVGAGI (reference sequence). The ends lost 6 bases at V and 5 bases at J; junction bases unmatched: 6. In DNA, the CDR3 is TGTGCCAGCAGGCCAGGGGGCTCGGATAATTCACCCCTCCACTTT. This codes for CASRPGGSDNSPLHF.

The chain joins TRBV7-3 to TRBJ2-2, with TRBD1 matching over 7 bases. J was trimmed by 7 bases and V by 0 bases; bases with no gene match: 5. The CDR3 is 15 amino acids. In germline, CDR1 is SGHTA, CDR2 FQGTGA. CDR3 sequence reads: CASSLTGRGSGELFF. As DNA, the CDR3 is TGTGCCAGCAGCTTAACGGGCAGGGGGAGCGGGGAGCTGTTTTTT.

This chain joins TRBV28 and TRBJ1-1; TRBD1 agrees at 7 bases. The J segment lost 2 bases and the V segment lost 4 bases, leaving 4 bases of the junction unmatched. Looked up from germline, CDR1 is MDHEN and CDR2 is SYDVKM. The CDR3 is made up of 14 amino acids. The CDR3 reads CASSSTGDNTEAFF. Written as DNA, the CDR3 is TGTGCCAGCAGTTCAACAGGGGACAACACTGAAGCTTTCTTT.

The chain uses TRBV29-1 and TRBJ1-2; 11 nucleotides match TRBD1. Germline CDR1 and CDR2: SQVTM and ANQGSEA. Unmatched junction bases numbered 9, after V lost 7 bases and J lost 8 bases. The CDR3 has 13 amino acids. The CDR3 reads CSGAGTGGVGYTF. The CDR3 bases are TGCAGCGGGGCCGGGACAGGGGGAGTGGGCTACACCTTC.

V and J are TRBV6-1 and TRBJ2-3; D remains unclear. Germline V gene data show CDR1 as MNHNS and CDR2 as SASEGT. V lost 1 base, J lost 1 base, and 9 bases lay in between. This CDR3 is built from 15 residues. The CDR3: CASSEGTSGTDTQYF. CDR3 sequence (DNA): TGTGCCAGCAGTGAAGGGACCTCCGGCACAGATACGCAGTATTTT.

The chain combines TRBV29-1 with TRBJ2-3, with TRBD2 identical over 9 bases. The CDR3 consists of 14 residues. Germline lookup yields CDR1 SQVTM and CDR2 ANQGSEA. The ends lost 7 bases at V and 0 bases at J; junction bases unmatched: 5. The CDR3 region is CSGQLAGSTDTQYF. In DNA, the CDR3 is TGCAGCGGCCAGCTAGCGGGGAGCACAGATACGCAGTATTTT.

This chain uses TRBV11-2 with TRBJ2-3, with D unclear. Germline assignment: CDR1 SGHAT and CDR2 FQNNGV. The CDR3 spans 16 residues. Between the trimmed V and J ends, which lost 1 base and 0 bases, there was a span of 11 bases. CDR3 in amino acids: CASSLGGYYSTDTQYF. Here the CDR3 DNA reads TGTGCCAGCAGCTTAGGAGGCTACTATAGCACAGATACGCAGTATTTT.

The gene calls are TRBV7-2 and TRBJ2-7, with 7 bases lining up with TRBD2. In germline, CDR1 is SGHTA, CDR2 FQGNSA. J was trimmed by 0 bases and V by 0 bases; bases with no gene match: 2. The CDR3 covers 15 residues. The CDR3 bases are TGTGCCAGCAGCTTAGCGAGCGGGACCTCCTACGAGCAGTACTTC. This encodes CASSLASGTSYEQYF.

The chain employs TRBV4-3 and TRBJ1-2, with a tentative D call TRBD1 (5 bases). The CDR3 spans 15 residues. Trimming stripped 0 bases from V and 7 bases from J, with 15 bases between. The germline V gene has CDR1 LGHNA and CDR2 YSLEER. CDR3 loop: CASSQDFGGETGYTF. DNA for the CDR3: TGCGCCAGCAGCCAAGATTTCGGAGGGGAGACTGGCTACACCTTC.

There are a few counts of this clone. This sequence joins TRBV7-3 and TRBJ1-2; D is perhaps TRBD1 (5 bases). V was trimmed by 5 bases and J by 1 base, leaving 14 bases between them. This CDR3 is built from 15 residues. Germline V CDR1 and CDR2: SGHTA, FQGTGA. CDR3 bases: TGTGCCAGCAGCCCAGGGTCAGGAGATAACTATGGCTACACCTTC. Protein product: CASSPGSGDNYGYTF. The whole variable domain, filled in from reference TRBV7-3 and TRBJ1-2, reads GAGVSQTPSNKVTEKGKYVELRCDPISGHTALYWYRQSLGQGPEFLIYFQGTGAADDSGLPNDRFFAVRPEGSVSTLKIQRTERGDSAVYLCASSPGSGDNYGYTFGSGTRLTVV.

The genes are TRBV18 and TRBJ2-7; 8 bases fit TRBD1. J lost 3 bases, V lost 3 bases, and 4 bases had no gene match. CDR1 and CDR2 (germline): KGHSH, LQKENI. This CDR3 is 14 amino acids long. CDR3 sequence (DNA): TGTGCCAGCTCACCGTCAGGACAGGGCTACGAGCAGTACTTC. It translates to CASSPSGQGYEQYF.

The chain employs TRBV19 and TRBJ1-5; D is ambiguous. With 2 bases removed from V and 0 bases from J, the gap between germline ends came to 5 bases. The germline V gene encodes CDR1 LNHDA and CDR2 SQIVND (reference sequence). The CDR3 totals 14 residues. Written as DNA, the CDR3 is TGTGCCAGTAGTATACAGATTAGCAATCAGCCCCAGCATTTT. This gives the protein CASSIQISNQPQHF.